Below are 28 T cell receptor beta chains sequenced from a single sample in a study of T cell changes during pregnancy in multiple sclerosis. TCRdb's copy holds only in-frame clones and misses some; the assay was immunoSEQ multiplex PCR. Among roughly 50,000 clones listed, around 90% were seen once. Sequencing used CD4+ T cells from peripheral blood mononuclear cells, obtained after pregnancy. The receptors were sampled from a female donor with multiple sclerosis, enrolled in a pregnancy study.

CDR3: CASSVEMNTEAFF. DNA of the CDR3: TGTGCCAGCAGTGTGGAGATGAACACTGAAGCTTTCTTT. The chain is built from TRBV6-4 and TRBJ1-1; D is unresolved. The germline V gene encodes CDR1 MRHNA and CDR2 SNTAGT. The CDR3 is made up of 13 amino acids. The ends were cut back, 4 bases at V and 0 bases at J, with 6 bases in the middle.

This clone appeared a few times. The gene calls are TRBV19 and TRBJ2-2, with D unclear. Germline assignment: CDR1 LNHDA and CDR2 SQIVND (reference sequence). The length of the CDR3 is 12 residues. V lost 4 bases to trimming and J lost 13 bases, with 13 bases between them. CDR3 residues: CASSTTSSGLFF. In DNA, the CDR3 is TGTGCCAGTAGTACAACGTCGTCCGGGCTGTTTTTT.

Turning to this clone: This sample also contains other DNA sequences that code for the same CDR3. This chain uses TRBV30 with TRBJ2-3; possibly TRBD2 for D (6 bases). Germline lookup yields CDR1 GTSNPN and CDR2 SVGIG (reference sequence). Trimming took 0 bases from V and 3 from J, leaving 10 bases between them. The CDR3 is 14 residues long. The CDR3 sequence: CAWSVGGLTDTQYF. In DNA, the CDR3 is TGTGCCTGGAGTGTCGGGGGTTTGACAGATACGCAGTATTTT.

This clone occurred once. The chain joins TRBV7-2 to TRBJ1-4; tentatively, D is TRBD1 (5 bases). Trimming took 7 bases from V and 8 from J, leaving 14 bases between them. The CDR3 runs 13 residues. Germline V gives CDR1 SGHTA, CDR2 FQGNSA. CDR3 nucleotides: TGTGCCAGCACCGTGGGGGGAAGGGAAAAACTGTTTTTT. This codes for CASTVGGREKLFF.

The rearrangement joins TRBV5-6 to TRBJ2-5; possibly TRBD1 for D (6 bases). Germline values: CDR1 SGHDT, CDR2 YYEEEE. Between the trimmed V and J ends, which lost 0 bases and 6 bases, there was a span of 15 bases. The CDR3 length is 15 residues. CDR3 DNA sequence: TGTGCCAGCAGCTTGGGTAGCAGGGGTGGGCAGACCCAGTACTTC. It translates to CASSLGSRGGQTQYF. The full variable domain, rest sourced from reference TRBV5-6 and TRBJ2-5, is DAGVTQSPTHLIKTRGQQVTLRCSPKSGHDTVSWYQQALGQGPQFIFQYYEEEERQRGNFPDRFSGHQFPNYSSELNVNALLLGDSALYLCASSLGSRGGQTQYFGPGTRLLVL.

The J gene is TRBJ1-3, the V gene TRBV6-6; 8 bases match TRBD1. The junction had 3 bases not matched to a gene; V was cut back by 5 bases and J by 0 bases. CDR1 is MNHNY and CDR2 is SVGAGI in the germline V gene (reference sequence). The CDR3 sequence is 15 residues long. The CDR3 sequence: CASSLDRGSGNTIYF. The DNA for the CDR3 is TGTGCCAGCAGTCTCGACAGGGGCTCTGGAAACACCATATATTTT.

The chain combines TRBV6-6 with TRBJ1-2; no clear D gene. V lost 4 bases, J lost 3 bases, and 9 bases lay in between. Germline CDR1 MNHNY, CDR2 SVGAGI (reference sequence). The CDR3 is made up of 13 amino acids. CDR3 amino acids: CASSSGMDYGYTF. The CDR3 DNA is TGTGCCAGCAGTTCCGGGATGGACTATGGCTACACCTTC.

CDR3 amino acids: CATQNSNRDRGGYTF. In DNA form, the CDR3 reads TGTGCCACCCAGAACTCGAACAGGGATCGCGGTGGCTACACCTTC. The chain recombines TRBV19 with TRBJ1-2; maybe TRBD1 (6 bases). The CDR3 has 15 residues. V was cut by 10 bases and J by 7 bases, with 25 bases left in between. Germline V CDR1 and CDR2: LNHDA, SQIVND (reference sequence).

This rearrangement joins TRBV30 to TRBJ1-2, with D uncertain. V lost 2 bases and J 4 bases, leaving 20 bases between the germline ends. This CDR3 spans 16 amino acids. CDR1 GTSNPN and CDR2 SVGIG come from the germline V gene (reference sequence). CDR3 nucleotides: TGTGCCTGGAGTCCCAAAGGGAGCGGTTCGTTCTATGGCTACACCTTC. It translates to CAWSPKGSGSFYGYTF.

The chain carries TRBV29-1 and TRBJ2-3, with TRBD2 matching over 8 bases. The CDR3 loop spans 15 amino acids. The J segment lost 0 bases and the V segment lost 7 bases, leaving 9 bases of the junction unmatched. Looked up from germline, CDR1 is SQVTM and CDR2 is ANQGSEA. Here the CDR3 DNA reads TGCAGCGCTACCGGGGGGGCGCACAGCACAGATACGCAGTATTTT. This codes for CSATGGAHSTDTQYF.

The rearrangement links TRBV7-6 to TRBJ2-2; D is undetermined. The germline V gene has CDR1 SGHVS and CDR2 FNYEAQ. CDR3 length: 14 residues. V was cut by 5 bases and J by 6 bases, with 13 bases left in between. The DNA of the CDR3 is TGTGCCAGCAGCCAAACTCCGTCTCCCGGGGAGCTGTTTTTT. It specifies CASSQTPSPGELFF.

This clone was recorded once. The J gene is TRBJ2-1, the V gene TRBV5-1; 14 positions match TRBD2. This CDR3 spans 17 amino acids. CDR1 SGHRS and CDR2 YFSETQ come from the germline V gene. J was trimmed by 4 bases and V by 4 bases; bases with no gene match: 7. The CDR3 loop reads CASSPGLAGGLYNEQFF. The CDR3 DNA sequence: TGCGCCAGCAGCCCCGGACTAGCGGGAGGACTTTACAATGAGCAGTTCTTC.

This clone was observed once. The chain employs TRBV5-1 and TRBJ2-7, with D tentatively TRBD2 (7 bases). Germline CDR1 reads SGHRS; CDR2 reads YFSETQ. The CDR3 contains 15 residues. V was clipped by 4 bases and J by 7 bases, with 21 bases between them. The CDR3 loop reads CASSTQGREMREQYF. CDR3 in DNA: TGCGCCAGCAGCACTCAGGGGCGGGAGATGAGAGAGCAGTACTTC.

V gene TRBV18 combines with J gene TRBJ2-7; D remains ambiguous. The CDR3 is 13 amino acids. The germline V gene encodes CDR1 KGHSH and CDR2 LQKENI. The V end was cut by 3 bases, the J end by 3 bases, with 9 bases between. CDR3 coding DNA: TGTGCCAGCTCACCGGTTTCAGGCTACGAGCAGTACTTC. Translating it yields CASSPVSGYEQYF.

This clone was observed once. This chain joins TRBV10-3 and TRBJ2-1, with D possibly matching TRBD2 (6 bases). The CDR3 loop spans 15 amino acids. Between the trimmed V and J ends, which lost 0 bases and 2 bases, there was a span of 8 bases. The germline gives CDR1 ENHRY, CDR2 SYGVKD. DNA of the CDR3: TGTGCCATCAGTGAGTCGGGCGGGGCCTACAATGAGCAGTTCTTC. It encodes CAISESGGAYNEQFF.

The chain is built from TRBV19 and TRBJ1-3, with D uncertain. V lost 5 bases and J lost 0, with 14 bases in between. This CDR3 contains 16 residues. Germline V gene sequence: CDR1 LNHDA, CDR2 SQIVND (reference sequence). The CDR3 loop reads CASSPQTVGSGNTIYF. In nucleotides, the CDR3 is TGTGCCAGTAGTCCACAGACCGTCGGCTCTGGAAACACCATATATTTT. The entire variable domain, with the rest obtained from reference TRBV19 and TRBJ1-3, is as follows: DGGITQSPKYLFRKEGQNVTLSCEQNLNHDAMYWYRQDPGQGLRLIYYSQIVNDFQKGDIAEGYSVSREKKESFPLTVTSAQKNPTAFYLCASSPQTVGSGNTIYFGEGSWLTVV.

The chain links TRBV29-1 to TRBJ2-2, with D perhaps matching TRBD2 (7 bases). The V gene's germline CDR1 is SQVTM and CDR2 ANQGSEA. The CDR3 runs 14 residues. Trimming cost V 5 bases and J 4 bases, with 14 bases left between them. The CDR3 reads CSVSGGRVTGELFF. For the CDR3, the DNA is TGCAGCGTTTCCGGGGGGCGCGTCACCGGGGAGCTGTTTTTT.

The V and J genes are TRBV19 and TRBJ2-6; TRBD2 agrees at 8 bases. The CDR3 loop spans 18 amino acids. Losses at the gene ends were 3 bases for V and 0 bases for J; bases not matched to a gene: 7. Germline CDR1 is LNHDA and CDR2 is SQIVND (reference sequence). CDR3 DNA sequence: TGTGCCAGTAGTATCGCTAGCGGGCCCGTCTCTGGGGCCAACGTCCTGACTTTC. Translating it yields CASSIASGPVSGANVLTF.

This chain uses TRBV9 with TRBJ2-2; 8 bases line up with TRBD1. The CDR3 has 16 residues. Germline V CDR1 and CDR2: SGDLS, YYNGEE. V lost 0 bases, J lost 5 bases, and 6 bases stayed unmatched. In DNA, the CDR3 is TGTGCCAGCAGCGTAGGGACAGGGAAAATAACCGGGGAGCTGTTTTTT. It codes for CASSVGTGKITGELFF. The full variable domain, rest sourced from reference TRBV9 and TRBJ2-2, is DSGVTQTPKHLITATGQRVTLRCSPRSGDLSVYWYQQSLDQGLQFLIQYYNGEERAKGNILERFSAQQFPDLHSELNLSSLELGDSALYFCASSVGTGKITGELFFGEGSRLTVL.

In its sample, this clone was seen a few times. The genes are TRBV7-6 and TRBJ2-2; tentative D call: TRBD2 (5 bases). Germline-derived CDR1 and CDR2 are SGHVS and FNYEAQ. The V gene lost 3 bases and the J gene lost 6 bases, with 11 bases spanning the gap. The CDR3 runs to 14 residues. The DNA of the CDR3 is TGTGCCAGCAGCTTGGGCAGAGCGGCCGGGGAGCTGTTTTTT. Translated, it gives CASSLGRAAGELFF.

This chain connects TRBV28 to TRBJ1-2, with D possibly TRBD1 on 5 matching bases. V gave up 6 bases and J gave up 4 bases, with 12 bases separating them. CDR3 length equals 13 residues. Germline loops: CDR1 MDHEN, CDR2 SYDVKM. CDR3 in amino acids: CASRRQSLYGYTF. The CDR3 region has the DNA TGTGCCAGCAGACGACAGAGCCTCTATGGCTACACCTTC.

J is TRBJ1-1 and V is TRBV19; no firm D call. Germline CDR1 is LNHDA and CDR2 is SQIVND (reference sequence). Between the trimmed V and J ends, which lost 5 bases and 2 bases, there was a span of 6 bases. The CDR3 extends over 12 amino acids. CDR3 sequence: CASSELNTEAFF. CDR3 in DNA: TGTGCCAGTAGTGAACTTAACACTGAAGCTTTCTTT.

This clone was observed a handful of times. This chain uses TRBV29-1 with TRBJ1-1; TRBD1 matches at 7 bases. In germline, CDR1 is SQVTM, CDR2 ANQGSEA. The V and J ends lost 7 bases and 3 bases, in that order; junction bases with no gene match: 5. The CDR3 has 12 amino acids. The CDR3 nucleotides read TGCAGCGCGAACAGGGGATACACTGAAGCTTTCTTT. Its translation is CSANRGYTEAFF.

V is TRBV7-7 and J is TRBJ2-1; TRBD2 aligns across 11 bases. There are 16 residues in the CDR3. The V gene's germline CDR1 is SSHAT and CDR2 FNYEAQ (reference sequence). Trimming at V came to 5 bases and at J to 10 bases, leaving 13 bases not matched to a gene. The CDR3: CASSPGVAGGLGEQFF. For the CDR3, the DNA is TGTGCCAGCAGCCCCGGGGTAGCGGGAGGGCTTGGGGAGCAGTTCTTC.

The V gene is TRBV29-1, the J gene TRBJ2-2; 10 positions match TRBD1. V lost 3 bases and J lost 6; bases outside the gene matches: 4. The length of the CDR3 is 14 residues. CDR1 is SQVTM and CDR2 is ANQGSEA in the germline V gene. DNA of the CDR3: TGCAGCGTTGACGGGACAGGGGCTCCCGGGGAGCTGTTTTTT. Translating it yields CSVDGTGAPGELFF.

This chain's CDR3 is CASSPRGAWEGRHYEQYF. The CDR3 DNA reads TGTGCCAGCTCACCACGCGGTGCGTGGGAGGGCCGGCACTACGAGCAGTACTTC. The V gene is TRBV18, the J gene TRBJ2-7; 7 positions match TRBD2. The germline CDR1 and CDR2 sequences are KGHSH and LQKENI. V was clipped by 1 base and J by 3 bases; unmatched bases: 15. This CDR3 spans 18 amino acids.

The CDR3 bases are TGCGCCAGCAGCTTGCAGGGGCAGGAGACCCAGTACTTC. It is translated as CASSLQGQETQYF. The chain combines TRBV5-1 with TRBJ2-5; perhaps TRBD1 as D (6 bases). V was pared by 1 base and J by 5 bases, with 9 bases between. Germline V gives CDR1 SGHRS, CDR2 YFSETQ. There are 13 residues in the CDR3. Full variable domain (missing parts from reference TRBV5-1 and TRBJ2-5): KAGVTQTPRYLIKTRGQQVTLSCSPISGHRSVSWYQQTPGQGLQFLFEYFSETQRNKGNFPGRFSGRQFSNSRSEMNVSTLELGDSALYLCASSLQGQETQYFGPGTRLLVL.

The chain couples TRBV7-8 to TRBJ1-6, with 9 bases fitting TRBD1. The junction had 6 bases not matched to a gene; V was cut back by 1 base and J by 8 bases. This CDR3 is 16 amino acids long. Germline CDR1 reads SGHVS; CDR2 reads FQNEAQ. The CDR3 loop reads CASSLDRGLKDSPLHF. The CDR3 DNA sequence: TGTGCCAGCAGCTTAGACAGGGGGCTAAAGGATTCACCCCTCCACTTT.